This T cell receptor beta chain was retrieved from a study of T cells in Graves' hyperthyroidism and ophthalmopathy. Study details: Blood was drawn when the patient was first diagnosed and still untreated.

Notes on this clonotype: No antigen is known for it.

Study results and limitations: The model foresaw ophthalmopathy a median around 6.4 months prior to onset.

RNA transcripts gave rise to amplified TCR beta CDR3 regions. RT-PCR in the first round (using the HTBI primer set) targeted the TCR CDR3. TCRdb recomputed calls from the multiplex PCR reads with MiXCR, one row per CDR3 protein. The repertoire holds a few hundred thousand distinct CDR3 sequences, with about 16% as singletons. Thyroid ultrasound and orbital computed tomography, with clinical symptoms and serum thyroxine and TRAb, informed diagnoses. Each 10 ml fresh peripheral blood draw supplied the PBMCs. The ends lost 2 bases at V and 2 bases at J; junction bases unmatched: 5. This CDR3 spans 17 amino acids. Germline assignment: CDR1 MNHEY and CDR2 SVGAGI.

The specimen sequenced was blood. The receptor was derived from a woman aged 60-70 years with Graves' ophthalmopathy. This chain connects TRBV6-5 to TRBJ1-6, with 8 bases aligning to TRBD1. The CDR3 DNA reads TGTGCCAGCAGTTACGGGCAGGGGGCGACCTATAATTCACCCCTCCACTTT. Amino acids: CASSYGQGATYNSPLHF.